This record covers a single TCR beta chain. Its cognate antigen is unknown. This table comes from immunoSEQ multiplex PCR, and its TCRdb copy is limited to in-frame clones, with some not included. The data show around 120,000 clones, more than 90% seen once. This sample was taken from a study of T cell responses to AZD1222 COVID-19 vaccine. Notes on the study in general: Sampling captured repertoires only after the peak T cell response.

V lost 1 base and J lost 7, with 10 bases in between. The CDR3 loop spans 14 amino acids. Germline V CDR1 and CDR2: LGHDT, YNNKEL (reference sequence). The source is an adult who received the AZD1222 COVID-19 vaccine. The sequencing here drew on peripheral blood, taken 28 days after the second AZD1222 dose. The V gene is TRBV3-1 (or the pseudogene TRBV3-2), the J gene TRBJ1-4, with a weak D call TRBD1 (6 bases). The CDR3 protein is CASSQVGGGEKLFF. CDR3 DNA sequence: TGTGCCAGCAGCCAAGTAGGGGGGGGTGAAAAACTGTTTTTT.